One sample yielded the 29 T cell receptor beta chains listed below, sequenced in a study of cytomegalovirus exposure and HLA in healthy donors. The PCR used 60 Vbeta and 13 Jbeta primers. Assay: immunoSEQ multiplex PCR; the TCRdb copy retains only in-frame clones and omits some. Its listing shows 38,000 or so clones. Input material: PBMCs. The receptors were sampled from a man in his forties or fifties in good health and CMV-seropositive.

The chain recombines TRBV11-2 with TRBJ2-5, with a weak D call TRBD2 (6 bases). Germline loops: CDR1 SGHAT, CDR2 FQNNGV. CDR3 length equals 14 residues. V shed 5 bases and J shed 2 bases, with 12 bases lying between them. The CDR3 spells CASSGGRGQETQYF. The CDR3 DNA follows: TGTGCCAGCAGCGGAGGGCGGGGACAAGAGACCCAGTACTTC.

This chain joins TRBV30 and TRBJ2-7; a weak D match, TRBD1 (7 bases). V lost 3 bases and J lost 2, with 11 bases in between. This CDR3 has 13 amino acids. The germline V gene encodes CDR1 GTSNPN and CDR2 SVGIG (reference sequence). The CDR3 is CAWSPGGTYEQYF. As DNA, the CDR3 is TGTGCCTGGAGCCCAGGGGGGACCTACGAGCAGTACTTC. Full variable domain (rest looked up from reference TRBV30 and TRBJ2-7): SQTIHQWPATLVQPVGSPLSLECTVEGTSNPNLYWYRQAAGRGLQLLFYSVGIGQISSEVPQNLSASRPQDRQFILSSKKLLLSDSGFYLCAWSPGGTYEQYFGPGTRLTVT.

The chain combines TRBV5-1 with TRBJ2-5, with D uncertain. Deletions cut 2 bases from V and 0 bases from J, with 5 bases between. The CDR3 covers 13 residues. Germline lookup yields CDR1 SGHRS and CDR2 YFSETQ. The CDR3 spells CASSFLDQETQYF. The CDR3 region has the DNA TGCGCCAGCAGCTTCCTCGACCAAGAGACCCAGTACTTC.

The gene calls are TRBV19 and TRBJ1-2; D may be TRBD1 (5 bases). The CDR3 is made up of 14 amino acids. Germline values: CDR1 LNHDA, CDR2 SQIVND (reference sequence). Trimming left V 2 bases short and J 4 bases short, with 11 bases between. The CDR3, as DNA: TGTGCCAGTAGTATACGTGGGGGGACCTATGGCTACACCTTC. Amino acids: CASSIRGGTYGYTF.

The V gene is TRBV30, the J gene TRBJ2-7; perhaps TRBD1 as D (6 bases). This CDR3 has 13 amino acids. Trimming stripped 0 bases from V and 4 bases from J, with 10 bases between. Germline CDR1 is GTSNPN and CDR2 is SVGIG (reference sequence). CDR3 DNA sequence: TGTGCCTGGAGTGTAGACAGGCAGTACGAGCAGTACTTC. It translates to CAWSVDRQYEQYF.

Comments on this clone: Germline and junction disagree at one end, which may indicate a read error. The genes are TRBV20-1 and TRBJ2-7; the D gene is possibly TRBD1 (5 bases). The CDR3 has 11 residues. Germline CDR1 and CDR2: DFQATT and SNEGSKA (reference sequence). For the CDR3, the DNA is TGCAGTGCTGGAGACAGCTACGAGCAGTACTTC. Protein sequence: CSAGDSYEQYF.

The chain links TRBV6-5 to TRBJ1-3, with 8 nucleotides matching TRBD1. Germline loops: CDR1 MNHEY, CDR2 SVGAGI. This CDR3 is built from 13 residues. The V gene end was trimmed by 0 bases and the J gene end by 16 bases; junction bases not matched to a gene: 8. CDR3 residues: CASSYSDRAAHYF. In nucleotides, the CDR3 is TGTGCCAGCAGTTACTCGGACAGGGCGGCCCATTATTTT.

The chain couples TRBV6-1 to TRBJ2-7; 9 nucleotides agree with TRBD1. The CDR3 is 15 amino acids. Germline trimming cut 4 bases from V and 1 base from J; bases unmatched to any gene: 5. Germline assignment: CDR1 MNHNS and CDR2 SASEGT. This chain's CDR3 is CASSGRQGVSYEQYF. The CDR3 DNA follows: TGTGCCAGCAGTGGGAGACAGGGGGTATCCTACGAGCAGTACTTC.

V and J are TRBV5-1 and TRBJ1-4; 7 bases agree with TRBD1. The CDR3 is 17 amino acids. The germline CDR1 and CDR2 sequences are SGHRS and YFSETQ. V was clipped by 4 bases and J by 5 bases; unmatched bases: 14. The CDR3 protein is CASSLPNRTGLNEKLFF. The CDR3 coding sequence is TGCGCCAGCAGCCTCCCCAATCGGACAGGATTAAATGAAAAACTGTTTTTT.

The chain is built from TRBV27 and TRBJ2-7, with 7 bases fitting TRBD1. In germline, CDR1 is MNHEY, CDR2 SMNVEV (reference sequence). V lost 0 bases to trimming and J lost 4 bases; unmatched junction nucleotides: 6. This CDR3 comprises 15 residues. The CDR3 loop reads CASSLSLDRSYEQYF. In nucleotides, the CDR3 is TGTGCCAGCAGTTTATCACTGGACAGGAGTTACGAGCAGTACTTC.

This chain uses TRBV7-3 with TRBJ2-3; unclear D gene. The V gene lost 2 bases and the J gene lost 4 bases, with 4 bases spanning the gap. Germline V gives CDR1 SGHTA, CDR2 FQGTGA. This CDR3 spans 12 amino acids. The CDR3 nucleotides read TGTGCCAGCAGCTTATCTGCAGATACGCAGTATTTT. Protein product: CASSLSADTQYF.

This sequence joins TRBV9 and TRBJ1-2; 8 positions agree with TRBD1. The CDR3 spans 14 residues. The germline V gene has CDR1 SGDLS and CDR2 YYNGEE. V was pared by 1 base and J by 8 bases, with 7 bases of the junction left unmatched. CDR3 sequence (DNA): TGTGCCAGCAGCGTAAGCCCAGGGGGCTCCGGCTACACCTTC. It yields the protein CASSVSPGGSGYTF.

CDR3 sequence (DNA): TGTGCCAGCAGCCACGTGGGGGCAGGTCAGCCCCAGCATTTT. Its protein is CASSHVGAGQPQHF. This sequence joins TRBV11-2 and TRBJ1-5; D may be TRBD1 (6 bases). The germline CDR1 and CDR2 sequences are SGHAT and FQNNGV. CDR3 size: 14 residues. V shed 5 bases and J shed 6 bases, with 14 bases lying between them.

The chain employs TRBV7-2 and TRBJ2-3, with D possibly TRBD1 on 6 matching bases. The CDR3 totals 18 residues. Per the germline V gene, CDR1 is SGHTA and CDR2 is FQGNSA. V was pared by 1 base and J by 0 bases, with 17 bases between. For the CDR3, the DNA is TGTGCCAGCAGCTTAGGAGTTGTGGGGACAACTAGCACAGATACGCAGTATTTT. Translating it yields CASSLGVVGTTSTDTQYF.

The chain is built from TRBV25-1 and TRBJ2-3; D uncertain. CDR1 is MGHDK and CDR2 is SYGVNS in the germline V gene. The CDR3 is 13 residues long. The V end was cut by 4 bases, the J end by 0 bases, with 5 bases between. CDR3 residues: CASSGASTDTQYF. The DNA for the CDR3 is TGTGCCAGCAGTGGGGCTAGCACAGATACGCAGTATTTT.

The gene calls are TRBV5-5 and TRBJ1-2, with a tentative D call TRBD1 (6 bases). Trimming took off 0 bases at V and 4 bases at J, with 16 bases between the two ends. Germline V gene sequence: CDR1 SGHKS, CDR2 YYEKEE (reference sequence). The CDR3 is 16 amino acids. In DNA, the CDR3 is TGTGCCAGCAGCTTGGGGGCAGGGGATTTGATCTATGGCTACACCTTC. Protein: CASSLGAGDLIYGYTF.

The gene calls are TRBV7-3 and TRBJ2-7; 10 bases align to TRBD1. Germline loops: CDR1 SGHTA, CDR2 FQGTGA. The CDR3 consists of 14 residues. With 5 bases clipped from V and 5 bases from J, the junction kept 6 bases outside the gene matches. The CDR3 protein is CASSLGQGINEQYF. CDR3 in DNA: TGTGCCAGCAGCCTGGGACAGGGGATCAACGAGCAGTACTTC.

The V call is TRBV4-1, the J call TRBJ2-7; TRBD1 might be the D (6 bases). V shed 5 bases and J shed 4 bases, with 12 bases lying between them. Germline assignment: CDR1 MGHRA and CDR2 YSYEKL. The CDR3 length is 13 residues. The DNA for the CDR3 is TGCGCCAGCAGCAAAGTAGGGGGTTACGAGCAGTACTTC. It is translated as CASSKVGGYEQYF.

The genes are TRBV6-5 and TRBJ2-4; a possible D gene is TRBD1 (7 bases). The CDR3 is made up of 16 amino acids. Trimming shortened V by 2 bases and J by 2 bases, and 13 bases separated the two germline ends. CDR1 and CDR2 (germline): MNHEY, SVGAGI. CDR3 residues: CASSYGAGGTKNIQYF. The DNA for the CDR3 is TGTGCCAGCAGTTACGGGGCAGGGGGGACCAAAAACATTCAGTACTTC.

The rearrangement joins TRBV7-9 to TRBJ1-4, with unresolved D. Germline CDR1 SEHNR, CDR2 FQNEAQ (reference sequence). V lost 5 bases and J lost 8, with 12 bases in between. CDR3 length: 13 amino acids. CDR3 nucleotide sequence: TGTGCCAGCAGCCTAAGACCCGGGGAAAAACTGTTTTTT. Protein product: CASSLRPGEKLFF.

The chain is built from TRBV7-9 and TRBJ1-1; TRBD1 matches at 7 bases. The CDR3 covers 15 residues. CDR1 is SEHNR, CDR2 FQNEAQ, per germline (reference sequence). V was pared by 5 bases and J by 0 bases, with 6 bases of the junction left unmatched. The CDR3 reads CASSPMGQLNTEAFF. DNA for the CDR3: TGTGCCAGCAGCCCGATGGGACAGTTGAACACTGAAGCTTTCTTT.

V is TRBV7-2 and J is TRBJ2-5; TRBD2 matches at 14 bases. The germline CDR1 and CDR2 sequences are SGHTA and FQGNSA. V shed 0 bases and J 5 bases; nucleotides not matched to a gene: 2. This CDR3 comprises 16 residues. In DNA form, the CDR3 reads TGTGCCAGCAGCTTAGCGGGACTAGCGGGAGTTGAGACCCAGTACTTC. Translation gives CASSLAGLAGVETQYF. The variable domain in full, with the rest retrieved from reference TRBV7-2 and TRBJ2-5, is GAGVSQSPSNKVTEKGKDVELRCDPISGHTALYWYRQSLGQGLEFLIYFQGNSAPDKSGLPSDRFSAERTGGSVSTLTIQRTQQEDSAVYLCASSLAGLAGVETQYFGPGTRLLVL.

This rearrangement joins TRBV27 to TRBJ2-7; 9 bases are a match to TRBD2. V shed 4 bases and J 3 bases; nucleotides not matched to a gene: 13. The germline V gene has CDR1 MNHEY and CDR2 SMNVEV (reference sequence). The length of the CDR3 is 17 residues. The CDR3: CASSSPTYGTSIYEQYF. The DNA for the CDR3 is TGTGCCAGCAGTTCCCCGACCTACGGGACTAGCATCTACGAGCAGTACTTC.

The chain employs TRBV7-8 and TRBJ2-3; 8 nucleotides match TRBD2. Germline V lookup: CDR1 SGHVS, CDR2 FQNEAQ. There are 16 residues in the CDR3. Germline trimming cut 5 bases from V and 8 bases from J; bases unmatched to any gene: 15. The CDR3 DNA reads as TGTGCCAGCAGCCATGGGACTAGTGGCGGTTCAGGTACGCAGTATTTT. Residues: CASSHGTSGGSGTQYF.

This chain joins TRBV2 and TRBJ2-5; TRBD1 matches 7 bases. Germline V gene lookup returns CDR1 SNHLY and CDR2 FYNNEI. The length of the CDR3 is 13 residues. V gave up 5 bases and J gave up 4 bases; unmatched junction bases: 4. CDR3 in amino acids: CASSFTGVETQYF. Here the CDR3 DNA reads TGTGCCAGCAGTTTCACAGGGGTAGAGACCCAGTACTTC.

The rearrangement joins TRBV28 to TRBJ1-1, with a tentative D call TRBD1 (5 bases). Germline V gene data show CDR1 as MDHEN and CDR2 as SYDVKM. The CDR3 loop spans 13 amino acids. Trimming cost V 2 bases and J 7 bases, with 11 bases left between them. The CDR3 loop reads CASSLRSGYEAFF. In nucleotides, the CDR3 is TGTGCCAGCAGTTTACGTTCAGGGTATGAAGCTTTCTTT. Supplemented by reference TRBV28 and TRBJ1-1, the full variable domain reads DVKVTQSSRYLVKRTGEKVFLECVQDMDHENMFWYRQDPGLGLRLIYFSYDVKMKEKGDIPEGYSVSREKKERFSLILESASTNQTSMYLCASSLRSGYEAFFGQGTRLTVV.

Points on this clone: This CDR3 is also generated by other DNA sequences in the sample. The V and J genes are TRBV27 and TRBJ2-7, with D possibly matching TRBD1 (6 bases). The CDR3 has 13 residues. V dropped 5 bases and J dropped 3 bases, with 11 bases sitting between them. Germline V gene sequence: CDR1 MNHEY, CDR2 SMNVEV (reference sequence). For the CDR3, the DNA is TGTGCCAGCAGTCTGGCAGGGGTCTACGAGCAGTACTTC. As protein: CASSLAGVYEQYF.

The gene calls are TRBV7-3 and TRBJ2-1; no reliable D call. The V end lost 4 bases, the J end lost 6 bases, and 19 bases lay between the germline ends. The CDR3 totals 16 residues. The germline gives CDR1 SGHTA, CDR2 FQGTGA. The CDR3 is CASSSTNDVSVNEQFF. CDR3 sequence (DNA): TGTGCCAGCAGCTCTACTAACGACGTATCGGTCAATGAGCAGTTCTTC.

The J gene is TRBJ2-4, the V gene TRBV13; D ambiguous. The CDR3 consists of 14 residues. Germline V gene lookup returns CDR1 PRHDT and CDR2 FYEKMQ (reference sequence). Trimming took off 3 bases at V and 0 bases at J, with 6 bases between the two ends. CDR3 loop: CASSFQVAKNIQYF. The CDR3 DNA is TGTGCCAGCAGCTTCCAGGTAGCCAAAAACATTCAGTACTTC.